This T cell receptor beta chain was obtained from a study of cytomegalovirus exposure and HLA in healthy donors. Study-wide context: When 398 donors were genotyped, about 86% of them were found to fall in the Caucasian-associated ancestry cluster.

Of note for this clone: Its antigen is undetermined.

PCR amplification relied on 60 Vbeta primers (plus 13 Jbeta primers). Assay used: immunoSEQ multiplex PCR; TCRdb lists only in-frame clones, some missing. The sample yields over 100,000 clones, around 9% seen once. The study's findings and limits: Highly shared variants forming one cluster were likely a sequencing artifact. In an earlier analysis, in some 500 donors, most V segments appeared productive either ~87% or ~30% of the time.

The sequenced material came from PBMCs. The receptor's source is a man in his forties in good health and CMV-seronegative.

CDR3 loop: CASSHVPGETIGYTF. CDR3 bases: TGTGCCAGCAGCCATGTCCCAGGGGAGACTATTGGCTACACCTTC. The gene calls are TRBV4-2 and TRBJ1-2, with D possibly TRBD1 on 6 matching bases. CDR1 is LGHNA, CDR2 YNFKEQ, per germline. Trimming took 3 bases from V and 7 from J, leaving 18 bases between them. The CDR3 has 15 amino acids.